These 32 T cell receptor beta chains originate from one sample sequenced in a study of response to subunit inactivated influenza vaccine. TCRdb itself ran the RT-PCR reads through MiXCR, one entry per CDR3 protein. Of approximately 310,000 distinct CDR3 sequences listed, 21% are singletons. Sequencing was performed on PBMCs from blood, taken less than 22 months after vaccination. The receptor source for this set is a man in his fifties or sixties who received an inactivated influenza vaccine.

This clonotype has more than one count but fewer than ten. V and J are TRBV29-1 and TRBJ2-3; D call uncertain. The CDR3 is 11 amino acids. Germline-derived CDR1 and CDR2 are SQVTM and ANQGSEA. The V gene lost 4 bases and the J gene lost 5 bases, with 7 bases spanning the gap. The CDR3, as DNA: TGCAGCGTTGGGTCCCTAGATACGCAGTATTTT. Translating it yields CSVGSLDTQYF.

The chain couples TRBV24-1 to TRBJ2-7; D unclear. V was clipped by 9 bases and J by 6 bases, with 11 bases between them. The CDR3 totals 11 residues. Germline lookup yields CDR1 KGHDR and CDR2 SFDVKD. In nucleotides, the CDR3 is TGTGCCACCGGGTATGGGTCCGAGCAGTACTTC. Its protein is CATGYGSEQYF.

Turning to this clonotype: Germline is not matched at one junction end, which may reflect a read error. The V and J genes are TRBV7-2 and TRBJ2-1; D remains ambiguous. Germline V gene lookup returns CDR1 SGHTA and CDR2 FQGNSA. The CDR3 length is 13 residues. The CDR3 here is CASSLPTDNELFF. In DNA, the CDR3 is TGTGCCAGCAGCCTCCCTACAGACAATGAGCTGTTCTTC.

CDR3 sequence reads: CASSQDFIGTGIYEQYF. DNA of the CDR3: TGCGCCAGCAGCCAAGATTTTATCGGGACAGGGATCTACGAGCAGTACTTC. The V call is TRBV4-3, the J call TRBJ2-7; 9 nucleotides agree with TRBD1. Trimming removed 0 bases from V and 3 bases from J; junction bases left unmatched: 9. The CDR3 extends over 17 amino acids. The germline V gene encodes CDR1 LGHNA and CDR2 YSLEER.

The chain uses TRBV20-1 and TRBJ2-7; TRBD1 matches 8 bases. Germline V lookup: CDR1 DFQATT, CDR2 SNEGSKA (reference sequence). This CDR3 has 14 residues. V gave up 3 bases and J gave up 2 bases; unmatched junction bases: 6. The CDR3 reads CSARRRTGPYEQYF. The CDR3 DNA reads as TGCAGTGCTAGGCGTCGGACAGGGCCCTACGAGCAGTACTTC.

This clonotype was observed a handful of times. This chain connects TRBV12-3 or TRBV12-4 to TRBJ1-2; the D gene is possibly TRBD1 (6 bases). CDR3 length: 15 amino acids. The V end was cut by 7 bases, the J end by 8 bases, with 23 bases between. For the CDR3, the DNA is TGTGCCAGCATGGGTGGGTGGGGGCCAGTCCTAGGCTACACCTTC. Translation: CASMGGWGPVLGYTF.

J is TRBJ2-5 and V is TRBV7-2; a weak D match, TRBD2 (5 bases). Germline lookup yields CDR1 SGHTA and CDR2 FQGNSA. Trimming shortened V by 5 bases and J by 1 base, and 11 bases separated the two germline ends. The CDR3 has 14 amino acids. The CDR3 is CASSLLGVQETQYF. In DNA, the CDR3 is TGTGCCAGCAGCCTCCTGGGAGTCCAAGAGACCCAGTACTTC.

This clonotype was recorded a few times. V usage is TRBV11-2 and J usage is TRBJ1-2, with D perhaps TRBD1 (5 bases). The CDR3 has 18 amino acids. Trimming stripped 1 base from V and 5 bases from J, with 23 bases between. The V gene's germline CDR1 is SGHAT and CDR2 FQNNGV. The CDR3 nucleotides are TGTGCCAGCAGCTTAGTTTCAACATCTGAATGGGGGGATTATGGCTACACCTTC. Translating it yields CASSLVSTSEWGDYGYTF. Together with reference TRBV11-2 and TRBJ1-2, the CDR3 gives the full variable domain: EAGVAQSPRYKIIEKRQSVAFWCNPISGHATLYWYQQILGQGPKLLIQFQNNGVVDDSQLPKDRFSAERLKGVDSTLKIQPAKLEDSAVYLCASSLVSTSEWGDYGYTFGSGTRLTVV.

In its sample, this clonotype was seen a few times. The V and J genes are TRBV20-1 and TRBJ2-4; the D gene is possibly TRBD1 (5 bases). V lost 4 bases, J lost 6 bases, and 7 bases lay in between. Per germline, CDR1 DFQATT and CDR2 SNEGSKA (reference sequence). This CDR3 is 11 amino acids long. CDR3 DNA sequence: TGCAGTGCTACCGACAGAAACATTCAGTACTTC. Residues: CSATDRNIQYF.

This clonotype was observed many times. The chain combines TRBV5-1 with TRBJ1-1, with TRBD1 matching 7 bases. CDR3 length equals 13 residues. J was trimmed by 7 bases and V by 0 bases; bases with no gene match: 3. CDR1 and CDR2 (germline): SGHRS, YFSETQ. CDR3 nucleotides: TGCGCCAGCAGCTTGGCTGGACAGGATGAAGCTTTCTTT. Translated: CASSLAGQDEAFF.

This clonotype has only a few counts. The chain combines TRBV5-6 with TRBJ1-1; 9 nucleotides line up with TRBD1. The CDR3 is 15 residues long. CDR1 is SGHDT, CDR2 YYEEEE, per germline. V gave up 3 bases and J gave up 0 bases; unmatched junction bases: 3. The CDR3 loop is CASSWGQGLNTEAFF. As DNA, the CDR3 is TGTGCCAGCAGCTGGGGACAGGGATTGAACACTGAAGCTTTCTTT.

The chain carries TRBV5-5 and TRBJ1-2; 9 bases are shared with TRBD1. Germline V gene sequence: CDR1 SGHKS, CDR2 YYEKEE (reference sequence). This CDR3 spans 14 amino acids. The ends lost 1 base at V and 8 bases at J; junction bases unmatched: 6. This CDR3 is CASSLQGQGHGYTF. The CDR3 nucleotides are TGTGCCAGCAGCTTGCAGGGACAGGGCCACGGCTACACCTTC.

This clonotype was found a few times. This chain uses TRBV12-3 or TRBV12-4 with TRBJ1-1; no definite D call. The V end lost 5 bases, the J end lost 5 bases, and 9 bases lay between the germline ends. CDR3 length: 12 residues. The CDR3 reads CASSQLRTEAFF. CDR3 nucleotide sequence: TGTGCCAGCAGTCAGCTCAGGACTGAAGCTTTCTTT.

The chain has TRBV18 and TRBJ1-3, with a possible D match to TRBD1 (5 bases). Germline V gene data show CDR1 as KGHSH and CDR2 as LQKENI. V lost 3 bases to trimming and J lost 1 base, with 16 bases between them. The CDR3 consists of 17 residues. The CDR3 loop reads CASSPEGTIISGNTIYF. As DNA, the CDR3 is TGTGCCAGCTCACCCGAAGGGACGATCATATCTGGAAACACCATATATTTT.

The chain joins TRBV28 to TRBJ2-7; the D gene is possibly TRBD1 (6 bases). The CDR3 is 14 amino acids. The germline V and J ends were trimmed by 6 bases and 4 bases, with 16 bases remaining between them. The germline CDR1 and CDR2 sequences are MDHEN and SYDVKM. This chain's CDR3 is CASRAGTKGYEQYF. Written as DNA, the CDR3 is TGTGCCAGCAGAGCCGGGACAAAGGGATACGAGCAGTACTTC. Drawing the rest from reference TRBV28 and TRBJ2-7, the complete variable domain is DVKVTQSSRYLVKRTGEKVFLECVQDMDHENMFWYRQDPGLGLRLIYFSYDVKMKEKGDIPEGYSVSREKKERFSLILESASTNQTSMYLCASRAGTKGYEQYFGPGTRLTVT.

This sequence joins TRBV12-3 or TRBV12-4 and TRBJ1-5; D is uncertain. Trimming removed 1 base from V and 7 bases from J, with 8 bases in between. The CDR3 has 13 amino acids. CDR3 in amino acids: CASSLGQTQPQHF. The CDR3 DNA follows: TGTGCCAGCAGTTTAGGACAAACGCAGCCCCAGCATTTT.

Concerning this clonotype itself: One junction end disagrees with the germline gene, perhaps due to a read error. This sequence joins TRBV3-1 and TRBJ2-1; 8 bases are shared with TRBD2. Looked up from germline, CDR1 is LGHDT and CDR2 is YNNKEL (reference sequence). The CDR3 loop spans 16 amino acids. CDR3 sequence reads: CASSQVAGGLSNGQFF. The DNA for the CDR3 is TGTGCCAGCAGCCAAGTCGCGGGGGGCTTGTCAAATGGGCAGTTCTTC.

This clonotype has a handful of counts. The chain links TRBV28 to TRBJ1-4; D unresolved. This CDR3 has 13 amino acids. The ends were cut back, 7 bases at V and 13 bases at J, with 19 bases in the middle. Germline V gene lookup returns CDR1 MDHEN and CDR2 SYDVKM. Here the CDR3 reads CASTPVGSVGLFF. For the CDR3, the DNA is TGTGCCAGCACCCCGGTTGGGTCCGTGGGACTGTTTTTT.

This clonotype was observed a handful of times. DNA for the CDR3: TGTGCCAGCACGTGGGGGGGGAACACTGAAGCTTTCTTT. This translates into CASTWGGNTEAFF. The gene calls are TRBV25-1 and TRBJ1-1, with a weak D call TRBD1 (5 bases). CDR1 is MGHDK, CDR2 SYGVNS, per germline. Deletions cut 7 bases from V and 1 base from J, with 10 bases between. The CDR3 runs to 13 residues.

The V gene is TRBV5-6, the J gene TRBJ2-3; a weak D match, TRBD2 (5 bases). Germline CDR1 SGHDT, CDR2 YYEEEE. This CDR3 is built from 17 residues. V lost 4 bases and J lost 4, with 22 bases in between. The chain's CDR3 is CASSLFYVRGPADTQYF. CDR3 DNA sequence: TGTGCCAGCAGCCTCTTTTATGTCCGCGGGCCCGCAGATACGCAGTATTTT.

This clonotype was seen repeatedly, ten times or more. In DNA, the CDR3 is TGCAGCGTAACTAGCGGGGGAGTGAATGAGCAGTTCTTC. It encodes CSVTSGGVNEQFF. The chain recombines TRBV29-1 with TRBJ2-1; 11 bases align to TRBD2. The length of the CDR3 is 13 residues. V was pared by 6 bases and J by 7 bases, with 5 bases of the junction left unmatched. CDR1 SQVTM and CDR2 ANQGSEA come from the germline V gene.

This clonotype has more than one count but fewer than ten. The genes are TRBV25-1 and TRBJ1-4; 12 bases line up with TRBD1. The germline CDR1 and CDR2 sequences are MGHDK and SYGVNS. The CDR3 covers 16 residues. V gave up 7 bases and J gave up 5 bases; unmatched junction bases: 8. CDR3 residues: CASNPGQGARNEKLFF. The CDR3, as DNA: TGTGCCAGCAACCCGGGACAGGGGGCCAGAAATGAAAAACTGTTTTTT.

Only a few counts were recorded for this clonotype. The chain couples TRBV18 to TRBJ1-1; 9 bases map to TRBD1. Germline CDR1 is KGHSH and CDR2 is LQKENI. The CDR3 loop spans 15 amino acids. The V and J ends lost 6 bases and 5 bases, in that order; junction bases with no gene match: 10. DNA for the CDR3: TGTGCCAGCTCTTCGGACAGGGGCGGGAGGACTGAAGCTTTCTTT. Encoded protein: CASSSDRGGRTEAFF.

CDR3: CSARGDLNQPQHF. The DNA of the CDR3 is TGCAGTGCTAGAGGAGACCTCAATCAGCCCCAGCATTTT. The chain uses TRBV20-1 and TRBJ1-5; D uncertain. The CDR3 has 13 amino acids. CDR1 is DFQATT and CDR2 is SNEGSKA in the germline V gene (reference sequence). V was trimmed by 1 base and J by 3 bases, leaving 7 bases between them.

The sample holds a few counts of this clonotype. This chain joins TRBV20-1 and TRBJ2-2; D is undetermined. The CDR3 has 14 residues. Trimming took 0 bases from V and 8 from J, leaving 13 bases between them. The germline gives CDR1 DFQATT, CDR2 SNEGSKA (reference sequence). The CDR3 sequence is CSARDNAARGELFF. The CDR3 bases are TGCAGTGCTAGAGATAATGCCGCTCGAGGGGAGCTGTTTTTT.

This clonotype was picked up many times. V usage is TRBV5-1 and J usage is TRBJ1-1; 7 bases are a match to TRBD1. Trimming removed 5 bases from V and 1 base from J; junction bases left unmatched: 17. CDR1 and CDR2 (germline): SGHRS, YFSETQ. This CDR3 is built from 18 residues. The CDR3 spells CASSLLTPKTGKNTEAFF. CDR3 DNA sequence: TGCGCCAGCAGTCTACTGACTCCAAAGACAGGGAAGAACACTGAAGCTTTCTTT.

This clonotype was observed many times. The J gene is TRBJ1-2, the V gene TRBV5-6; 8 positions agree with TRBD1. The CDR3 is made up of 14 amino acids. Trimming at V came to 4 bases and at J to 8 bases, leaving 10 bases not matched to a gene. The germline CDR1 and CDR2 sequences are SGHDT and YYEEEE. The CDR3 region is CASSPLDRVDGYTF. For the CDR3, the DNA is TGTGCCAGCAGCCCATTGGACAGGGTTGACGGCTACACCTTC.

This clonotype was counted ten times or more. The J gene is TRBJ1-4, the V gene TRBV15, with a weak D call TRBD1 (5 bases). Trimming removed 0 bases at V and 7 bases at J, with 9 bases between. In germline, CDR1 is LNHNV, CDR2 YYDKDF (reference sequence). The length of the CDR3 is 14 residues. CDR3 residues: CATSRDAGGEKLFF. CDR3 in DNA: TGTGCCACCAGCAGAGACGCGGGGGGTGAAAAACTGTTTTTT. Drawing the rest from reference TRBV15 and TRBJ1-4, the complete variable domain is DAMVIQNPRYQVTQFGKPVTLSCSQTLNHNVMYWYQQKSSQAPKLLFHYYDKDFNNEADTPDNFQSRRPNTSFCFLDIRSPGLGDTAMYLCATSRDAGGEKLFFGSGTQLSVL.

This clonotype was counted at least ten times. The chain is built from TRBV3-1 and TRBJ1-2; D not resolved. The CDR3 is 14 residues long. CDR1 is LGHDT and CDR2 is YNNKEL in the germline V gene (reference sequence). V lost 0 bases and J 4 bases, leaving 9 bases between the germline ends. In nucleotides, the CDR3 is TGTGCCAGCAGCCAAGATTTCCAGGCCTATGGCTACACCTTC. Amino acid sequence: CASSQDFQAYGYTF.

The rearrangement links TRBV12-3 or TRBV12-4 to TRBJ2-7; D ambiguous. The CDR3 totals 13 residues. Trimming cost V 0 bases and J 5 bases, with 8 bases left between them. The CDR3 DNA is TGTGCCAGCAGTTTAGCCCATGGCCACGAGCAGTACTTC. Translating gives CASSLAHGHEQYF.

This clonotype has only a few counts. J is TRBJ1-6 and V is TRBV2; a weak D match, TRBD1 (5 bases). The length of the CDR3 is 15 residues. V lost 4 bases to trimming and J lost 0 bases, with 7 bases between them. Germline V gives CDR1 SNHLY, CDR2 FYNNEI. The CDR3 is CASSGGSSYNSPLHF. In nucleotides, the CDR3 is TGTGCCAGCAGTGGGGGGAGCTCCTATAATTCACCCCTCCACTTT.

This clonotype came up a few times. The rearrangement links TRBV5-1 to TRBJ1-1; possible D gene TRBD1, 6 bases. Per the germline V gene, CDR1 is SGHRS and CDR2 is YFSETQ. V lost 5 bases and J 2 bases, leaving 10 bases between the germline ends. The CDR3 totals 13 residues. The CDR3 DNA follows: TGCGCCAGCAGTACAGGGCCTAACACTGAAGCTTTCTTT. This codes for CASSTGPNTEAFF.